Listed below are T cell receptor beta chains from one sample, sequenced in a study of cytomegalovirus exposure and HLA in healthy donors. TCRdb keeps only in-frame clones here, not all; method: immunoSEQ multiplex PCR. This sample's table has around 55,000 clones. Material for sequencing was PBMCs. Source of these receptors: a man aged 50-60 years in good health and CMV-seropositive. Each CDR3 is given without its conserved first and last residue. Each record gives: J gene, V gene, CDR3 protein.

>TRBJ1-1|TRBV7-2
ASSWGQGEAF
>TRBJ2-5|TRBV5-1
ASSPVTRPQETQY
>TRBJ2-5|TRBV9
ASSVVDSPRVTQY
>TRBJ1-1|TRBV10-3
AIKGQSANTEAF
>TRBJ1-1|TRBV10-3
AIKAPGNTEDF
>TRBJ2-5|TRBV6-1
ASSASSGGGRKTQY
>TRBJ2-7|TRBV27
ASSRSTSGLSYEQY
>TRBJ2-7|TRBV2
ASSANPGVGEQY
>TRBJ2-1|TRBV6-5
ASSYSKGGYREQF
>TRBJ2-7|TRBV4-2
ASSPGGALYEQY
>TRBJ1-1|TRBV25-1
ASSGTDRVQEAF
>TRBJ2-7|TRBV4-3
ASSQERWFIHEQY
>TRBJ1-1|TRBV6-5
ASSFQGNYEAF
>TRBJ2-5|TRBV7-9
ASSFRGGRETQY
>TRBJ1-5|TRBV27
ASSHDRNNQPQH
>TRBJ1-2|TRBV29-1
SVGQGGGGYT